The sequence of this T cell receptor (beta chain) was determined in a study of T-cell memory formation after mild COVID-19. Study-wide results and limits: Specificity for SARS-CoV-2 was not confirmed among the second-wave clones peaking on day 37.

In its sample, this clonotype was seen a few times. Antigen: not known. Via MiXCR, TCRdb re-called the 5' RACE reads, giving one row per CDR3 protein. The sample holds 350,000 to 500,000 distinct CDR3 sequences, over 15% seen once. Germline assignment: CDR1 MNHEY and CDR2 SVGEGT. With 4 bases clipped from V and 8 bases from J, the junction kept 19 bases outside the gene matches. The CDR3 is 18 amino acids. The chain couples TRBV6-2 or TRBV6-3 to TRBJ2-1; 8 nucleotides align to TRBD1. The sequenced sample was PBMCs or a T cell subset sorted from them (not recorded which). The TCR was taken from a man aged 18-30 years who had mild COVID-19 (a few samples of this study predate the infection). Cell type and time point are not known. The CDR3 region is CASSFYFAGTGLGDEQFF. As DNA, the CDR3 is TGTGCCAGCAGTTTCTATTTCGCCGGGACAGGCCTCGGCGATGAGCAGTTCTTC.